The clone carrying this T cell receptor beta chain has at least ten counts. The data derive from a study of T cells in Graves' hyperthyroidism and ophthalmopathy. Absence of ophthalmopathy progression within 18 months defined stable Graves' hyperthyroidism. The patients, who ranged from 18 to 65 in age, presented with newly diagnosed hyperthyroidism lasting under 2 months. Patients having uncontrolled infection, another autoimmune disease, pregnancy or lactation were not included. Based on clinical symptoms, serum thyroxine and TRAb, thyroid ultrasound and orbital computed tomography, diagnoses were reached. The CDR3 runs to 13 residues. Germline CDR1 and CDR2: SGHKS and YYEKEE (reference sequence). Trimming left V 0 bases short and J 3 bases short, with 6 bases between. The investigators amplified TCR beta CDR3 regions from RNA transcripts. The TCR CDR3 was amplified in a first-round RT-PCR using the HTBI primer set. Using its own MiXCR run on the multiplex PCR reads, TCRdb lists one record per CDR3 protein. The sample lists around 700,000 distinct CDR3 sequences, roughly a third occurring once.

Sequencing input: blood. The gene calls are TRBV5-5 and TRBJ1-2; D is ambiguous. This receptor was obtained from a woman aged 40-49 years with Graves' hyperthyroidism. CDR3 region: CASSLAQYYGYTF. CDR3 DNA sequence: TGTGCCAGCAGCTTGGCCCAGTACTATGGCTACACCTTC.